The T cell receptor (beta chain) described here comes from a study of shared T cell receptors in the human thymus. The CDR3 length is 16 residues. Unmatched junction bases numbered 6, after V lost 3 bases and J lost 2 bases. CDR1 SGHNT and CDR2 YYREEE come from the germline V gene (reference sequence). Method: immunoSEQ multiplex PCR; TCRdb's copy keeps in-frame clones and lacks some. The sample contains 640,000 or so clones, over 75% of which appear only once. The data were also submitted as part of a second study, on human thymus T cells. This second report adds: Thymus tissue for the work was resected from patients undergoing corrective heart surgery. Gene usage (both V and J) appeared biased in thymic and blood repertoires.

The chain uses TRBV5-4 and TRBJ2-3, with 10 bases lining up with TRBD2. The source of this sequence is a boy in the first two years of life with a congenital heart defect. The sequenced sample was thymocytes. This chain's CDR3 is CASSYSGGPSTDTQYF. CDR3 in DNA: TGTGCCAGCAGCTATAGCGGGGGGCCCTCCACAGATACGCAGTATTTT.